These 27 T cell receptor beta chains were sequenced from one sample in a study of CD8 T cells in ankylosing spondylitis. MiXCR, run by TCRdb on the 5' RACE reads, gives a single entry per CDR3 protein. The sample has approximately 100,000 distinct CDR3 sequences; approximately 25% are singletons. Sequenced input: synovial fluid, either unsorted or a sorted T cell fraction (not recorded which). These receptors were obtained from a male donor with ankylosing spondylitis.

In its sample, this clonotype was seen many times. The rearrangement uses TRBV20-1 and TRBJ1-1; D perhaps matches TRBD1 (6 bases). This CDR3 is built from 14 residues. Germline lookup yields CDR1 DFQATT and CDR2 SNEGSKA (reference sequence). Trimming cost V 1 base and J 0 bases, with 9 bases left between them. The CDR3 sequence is CSARAGALNTEAFF. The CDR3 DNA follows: TGCAGTGCTAGAGCGGGGGCGTTGAACACTGAAGCTTTCTTT.

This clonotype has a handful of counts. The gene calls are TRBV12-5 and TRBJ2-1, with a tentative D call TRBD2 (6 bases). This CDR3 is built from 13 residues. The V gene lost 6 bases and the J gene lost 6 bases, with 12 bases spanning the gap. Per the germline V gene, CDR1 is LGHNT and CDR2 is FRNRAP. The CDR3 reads CASGPLASNEQFF. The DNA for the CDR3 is TGTGCTAGTGGCCCTCTAGCGAGCAATGAGCAGTTCTTC.

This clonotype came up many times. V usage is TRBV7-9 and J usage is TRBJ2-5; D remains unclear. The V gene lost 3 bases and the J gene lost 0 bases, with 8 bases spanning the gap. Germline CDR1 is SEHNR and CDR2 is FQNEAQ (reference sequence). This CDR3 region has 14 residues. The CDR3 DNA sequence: TGTGCCAGCAGCTTGATCGCGGACCAAGAGACCCAGTACTTC. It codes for CASSLIADQETQYF.

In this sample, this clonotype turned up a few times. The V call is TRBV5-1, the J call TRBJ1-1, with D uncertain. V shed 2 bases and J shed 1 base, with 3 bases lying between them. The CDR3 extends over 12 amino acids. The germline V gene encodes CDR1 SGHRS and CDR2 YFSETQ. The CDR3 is CASSFPNTEAFF. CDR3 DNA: TGCGCCAGCAGCTTCCCGAACACTGAAGCTTTCTTT.

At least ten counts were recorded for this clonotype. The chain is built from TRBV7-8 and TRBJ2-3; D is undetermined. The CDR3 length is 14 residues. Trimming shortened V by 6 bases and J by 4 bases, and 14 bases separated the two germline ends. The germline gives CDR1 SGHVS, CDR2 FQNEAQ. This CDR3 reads CASSPSRWADTQYF. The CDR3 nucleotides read TGTGCCAGCAGTCCCAGTCGGTGGGCAGATACGCAGTATTTT.

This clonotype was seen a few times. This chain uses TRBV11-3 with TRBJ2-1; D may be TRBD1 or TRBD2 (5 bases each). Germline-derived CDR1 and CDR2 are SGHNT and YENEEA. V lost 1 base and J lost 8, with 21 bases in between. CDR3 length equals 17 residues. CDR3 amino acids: CASSLGAGLRVWDEQFF. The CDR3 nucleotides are TGTGCCAGCAGCTTAGGAGCTGGACTCAGGGTCTGGGATGAGCAGTTCTTC.

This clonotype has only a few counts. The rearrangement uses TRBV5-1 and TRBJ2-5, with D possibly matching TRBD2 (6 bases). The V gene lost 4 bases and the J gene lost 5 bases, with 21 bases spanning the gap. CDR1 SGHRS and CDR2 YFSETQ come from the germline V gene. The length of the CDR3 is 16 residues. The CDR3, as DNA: TGCGCCAGCAGCGCCGGGGGACTCTTCCCCGGGGAGACCCAGTACTTC. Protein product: CASSAGGLFPGETQYF. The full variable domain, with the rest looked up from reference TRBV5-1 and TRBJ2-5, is KAGVTQTPRYLIKTRGQQVTLSCSPISGHRSVSWYQQTPGQGLQFLFEYFSETQRNKGNFPGRFSGRQFSNSRSEMNVSTLELGDSALYLCASSAGGLFPGETQYFGPGTRLLVL.

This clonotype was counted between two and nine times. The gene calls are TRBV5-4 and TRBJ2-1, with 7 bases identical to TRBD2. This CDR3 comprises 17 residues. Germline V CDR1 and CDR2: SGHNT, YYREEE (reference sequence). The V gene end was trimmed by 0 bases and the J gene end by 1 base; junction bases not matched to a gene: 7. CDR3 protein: CASSLGVSGGSYNEQFF. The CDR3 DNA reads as TGTGCCAGCAGCTTGGGGGTTTCGGGAGGATCCTACAATGAGCAGTTCTTC. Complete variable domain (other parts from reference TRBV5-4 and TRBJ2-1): ETGVTQSPTHLIKTRGQQVTLRCSSQSGHNTVSWYQQALGQGPQFIFQYYREEENGRGNFPPRFSGLQFPNYSSELNVNALELDDSALYLCASSLGVSGGSYNEQFFGPGTRLTVL.

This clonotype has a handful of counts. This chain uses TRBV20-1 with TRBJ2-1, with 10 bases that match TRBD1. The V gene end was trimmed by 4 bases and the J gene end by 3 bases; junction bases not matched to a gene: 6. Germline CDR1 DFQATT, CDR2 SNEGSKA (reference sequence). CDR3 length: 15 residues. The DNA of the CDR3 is TGCAGTGCTATAGTCCGGGACAGGGGCTACAATGAGCAGTTCTTC. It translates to CSAIVRDRGYNEQFF.

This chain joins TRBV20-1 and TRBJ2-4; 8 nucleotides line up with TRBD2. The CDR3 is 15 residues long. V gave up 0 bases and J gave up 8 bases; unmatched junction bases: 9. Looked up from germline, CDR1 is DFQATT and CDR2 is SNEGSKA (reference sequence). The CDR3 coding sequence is TGCAGTGCTAGAGATAAGGCTAGCGGGTTAGACATTCAGTACTTC. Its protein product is CSARDKASGLDIQYF.

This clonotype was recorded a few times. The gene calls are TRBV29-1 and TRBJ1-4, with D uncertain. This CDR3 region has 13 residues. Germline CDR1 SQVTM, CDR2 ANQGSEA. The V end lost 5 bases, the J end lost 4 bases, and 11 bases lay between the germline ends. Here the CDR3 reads CSVWGGSNEKLFF. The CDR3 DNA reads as TGCAGCGTTTGGGGTGGGAGTAATGAAAAACTGTTTTTT.

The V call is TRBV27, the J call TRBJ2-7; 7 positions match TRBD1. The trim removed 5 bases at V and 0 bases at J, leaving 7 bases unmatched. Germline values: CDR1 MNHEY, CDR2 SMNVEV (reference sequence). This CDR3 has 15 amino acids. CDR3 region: CASSRQGASSYEQYV. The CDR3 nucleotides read TGTGCCAGCAGTAGACAGGGCGCTAGCTCCTACGAGCAGTACGTC.

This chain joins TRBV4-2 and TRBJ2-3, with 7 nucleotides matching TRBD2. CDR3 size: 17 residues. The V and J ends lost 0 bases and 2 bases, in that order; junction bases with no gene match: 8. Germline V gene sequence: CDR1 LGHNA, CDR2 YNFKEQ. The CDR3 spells CASSQEGGRRVTDTQYF. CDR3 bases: TGTGCCAGCAGCCAAGAGGGGGGGAGGCGGGTCACAGATACGCAGTATTTT.

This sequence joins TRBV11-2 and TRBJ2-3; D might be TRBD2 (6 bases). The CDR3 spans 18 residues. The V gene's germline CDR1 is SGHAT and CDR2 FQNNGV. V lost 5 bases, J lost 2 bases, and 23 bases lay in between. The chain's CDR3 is CASSASPMGGDDTDTQYF. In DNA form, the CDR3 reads TGTGCCAGCAGCGCCTCCCCGATGGGGGGAGACGACACAGATACGCAGTATTTT.

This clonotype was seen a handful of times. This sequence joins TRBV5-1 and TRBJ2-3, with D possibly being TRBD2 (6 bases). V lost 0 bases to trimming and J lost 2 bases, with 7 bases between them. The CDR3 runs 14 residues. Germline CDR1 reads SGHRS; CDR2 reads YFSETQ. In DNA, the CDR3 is TGCGCCAGCAGCTTGGCGGGGGTCACAGATACGCAGTATTTT. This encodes CASSLAGVTDTQYF.

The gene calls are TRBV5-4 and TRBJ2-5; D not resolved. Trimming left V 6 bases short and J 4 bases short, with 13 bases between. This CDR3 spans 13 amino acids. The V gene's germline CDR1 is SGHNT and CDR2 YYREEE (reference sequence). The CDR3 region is CASTIHKGETQYF. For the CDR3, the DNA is TGTGCCAGCACCATCCATAAGGGAGAGACCCAGTACTTC. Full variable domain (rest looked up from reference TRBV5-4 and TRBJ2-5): ETGVTQSPTHLIKTRGQQVTLRCSSQSGHNTVSWYQQALGQGPQFIFQYYREEENGRGNFPPRFSGLQFPNYSSELNVNALELDDSALYLCASTIHKGETQYFGPGTRLLVL.

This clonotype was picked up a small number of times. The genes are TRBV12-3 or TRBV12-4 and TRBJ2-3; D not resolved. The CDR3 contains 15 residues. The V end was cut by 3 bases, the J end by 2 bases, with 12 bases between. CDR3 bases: TGTGCCAGCAGTTTCAGATTGCGCCCCACAGATACGCAGTATTTT. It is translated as CASSFRLRPTDTQYF.

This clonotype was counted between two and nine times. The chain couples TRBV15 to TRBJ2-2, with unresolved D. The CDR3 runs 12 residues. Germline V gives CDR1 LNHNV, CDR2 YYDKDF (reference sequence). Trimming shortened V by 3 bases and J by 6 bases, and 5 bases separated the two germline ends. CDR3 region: CATSRGPGELFF. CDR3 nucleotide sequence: TGTGCCACCAGCAGGGGCCCCGGGGAGCTGTTTTTT. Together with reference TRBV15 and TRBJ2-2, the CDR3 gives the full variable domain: DAMVIQNPRYQVTQFGKPVTLSCSQTLNHNVMYWYQQKSSQAPKLLFHYYDKDFNNEADTPDNFQSRRPNTSFCFLDIRSPGLGDTAMYLCATSRGPGELFFGEGSRLTVL.

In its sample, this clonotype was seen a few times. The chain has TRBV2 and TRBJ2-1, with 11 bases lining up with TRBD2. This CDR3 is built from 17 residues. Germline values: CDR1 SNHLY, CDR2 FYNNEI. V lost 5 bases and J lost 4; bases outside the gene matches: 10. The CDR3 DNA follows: TGTGCCAGCAGTTATAGCGGGAGGGCCGGAGTTTACAATGAGCAGTTCTTC. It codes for CASSYSGRAGVYNEQFF.

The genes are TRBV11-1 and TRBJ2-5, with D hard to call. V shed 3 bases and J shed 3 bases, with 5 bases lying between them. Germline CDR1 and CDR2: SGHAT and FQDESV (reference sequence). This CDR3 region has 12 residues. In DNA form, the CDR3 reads TGTGCCAGCAGCTTCGCCAAAGAGACCCAGTACTTC. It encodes CASSFAKETQYF.

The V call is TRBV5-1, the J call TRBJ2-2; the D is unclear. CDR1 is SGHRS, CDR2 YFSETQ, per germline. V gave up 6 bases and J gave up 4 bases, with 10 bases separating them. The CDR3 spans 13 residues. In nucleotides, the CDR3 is TGCGCCAGCAAATTGGATATCACCGGGGAGCTGTTTTTT. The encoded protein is CASKLDITGELFF.

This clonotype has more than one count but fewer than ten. As DNA, the CDR3 is TGTGCCAGCAGCTTATACAGGGTCGGCAATGAGCAGTTCTTC. As protein: CASSLYRVGNEQFF. The chain is built from TRBV11-3 and TRBJ2-1, with a tentative D call TRBD1 (6 bases). The CDR3 runs 14 residues. The V gene lost 2 bases and the J gene lost 6 bases, with 11 bases spanning the gap. The germline V gene has CDR1 SGHNT and CDR2 YENEEA.

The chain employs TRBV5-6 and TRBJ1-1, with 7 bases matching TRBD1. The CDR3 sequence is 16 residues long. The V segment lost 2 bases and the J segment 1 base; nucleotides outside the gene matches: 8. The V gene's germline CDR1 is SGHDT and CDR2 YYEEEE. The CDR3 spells CASSFATRTGNTEAFF. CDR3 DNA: TGTGCCAGCAGCTTTGCCACCCGGACAGGGAACACTGAAGCTTTCTTT.

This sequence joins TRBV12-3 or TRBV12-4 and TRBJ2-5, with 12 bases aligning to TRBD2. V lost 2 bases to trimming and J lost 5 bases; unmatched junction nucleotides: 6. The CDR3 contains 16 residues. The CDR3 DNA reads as TGTGCCAGCAGTTTATCCCTAGCGGGGGGGGTGGAGACCCAGTACTTC. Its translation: CASSLSLAGGVETQYF.

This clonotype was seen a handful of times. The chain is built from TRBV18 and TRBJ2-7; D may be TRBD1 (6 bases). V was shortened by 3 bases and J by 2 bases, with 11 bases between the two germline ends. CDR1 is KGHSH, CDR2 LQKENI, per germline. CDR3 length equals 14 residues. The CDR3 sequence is CASSPRGLPYEQYF. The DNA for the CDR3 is TGTGCCAGCTCACCCAGGGGTTTGCCCTACGAGCAGTACTTC.

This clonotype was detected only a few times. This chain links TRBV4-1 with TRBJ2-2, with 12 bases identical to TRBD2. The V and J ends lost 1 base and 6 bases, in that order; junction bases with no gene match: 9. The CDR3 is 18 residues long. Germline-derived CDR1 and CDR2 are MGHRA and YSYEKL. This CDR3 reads CASSQGTRTSGKAGELFF. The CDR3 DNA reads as TGCGCCAGCAGCCAAGGTACTCGGACTAGCGGGAAGGCCGGGGAGCTGTTTTTT.

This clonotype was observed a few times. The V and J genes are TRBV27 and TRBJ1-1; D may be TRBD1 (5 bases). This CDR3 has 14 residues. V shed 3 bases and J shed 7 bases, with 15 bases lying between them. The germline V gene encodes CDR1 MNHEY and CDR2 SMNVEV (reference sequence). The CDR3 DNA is TGTGCCAGCAGTTTCTCCGGGGGGGATCGTGAAGCTTTCTTT. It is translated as CASSFSGGDREAFF.